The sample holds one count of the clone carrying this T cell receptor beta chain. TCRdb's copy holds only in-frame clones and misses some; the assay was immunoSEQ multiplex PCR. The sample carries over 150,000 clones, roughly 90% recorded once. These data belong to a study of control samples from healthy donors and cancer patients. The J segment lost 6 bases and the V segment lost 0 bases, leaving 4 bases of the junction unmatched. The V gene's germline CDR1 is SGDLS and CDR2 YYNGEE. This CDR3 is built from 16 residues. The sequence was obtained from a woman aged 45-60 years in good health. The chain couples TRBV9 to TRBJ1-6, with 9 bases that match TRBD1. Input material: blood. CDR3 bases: TGTGCCAGCAGCGTAGAAGGACAGGGGTTTAATTCACCCCTCCACTTT. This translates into CASSVEGQGFNSPLHF.